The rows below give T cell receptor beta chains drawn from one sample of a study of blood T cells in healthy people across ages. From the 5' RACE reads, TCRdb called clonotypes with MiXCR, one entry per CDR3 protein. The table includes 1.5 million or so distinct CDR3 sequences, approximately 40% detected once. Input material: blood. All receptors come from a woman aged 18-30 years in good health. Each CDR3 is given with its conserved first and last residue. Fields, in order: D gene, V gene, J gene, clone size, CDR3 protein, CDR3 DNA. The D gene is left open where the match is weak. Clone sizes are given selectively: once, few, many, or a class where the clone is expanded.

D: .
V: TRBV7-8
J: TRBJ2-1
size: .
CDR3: CASSFRGGPLNNEQFF
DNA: TGTGCCAGCAGCTTTAGGGGGGGGCCTCTTAACAATGAGCAGTTCTTC

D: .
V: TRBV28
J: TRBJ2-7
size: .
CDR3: CASRSPVRAYEQYF
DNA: TGTGCCAGCAGATCCCCGGTCAGGGCCTACGAGCAGTACTTC

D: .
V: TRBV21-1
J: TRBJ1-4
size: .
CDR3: CASSKFERGATNEKLFF
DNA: TGTGCCAGCAGCAAATTCGAACGGGGGGCAACTAATGAAAAACTGTTTTTT

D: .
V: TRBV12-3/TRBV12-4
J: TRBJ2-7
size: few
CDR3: CASTPGETYEQYF
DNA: TGTGCCAGCACCCCGGGGGAGACCTACGAGCAGTACTTC

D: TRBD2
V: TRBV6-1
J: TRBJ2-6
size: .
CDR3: CASRATSFASGANVLTF
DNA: TGTGCCAGCAGGGCGACTAGCTTCGCCTCTGGGGCCAACGTCCTGACTTTC

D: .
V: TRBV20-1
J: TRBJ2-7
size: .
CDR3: CSARAPGHSYEQYF
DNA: TGCAGTGCTAGAGCACCGGGGCACTCCTACGAGCAGTACTTC

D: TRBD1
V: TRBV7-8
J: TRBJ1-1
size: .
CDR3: CASSLQDRGTEAFF
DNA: TGTGCCAGCAGCTTACAAGACAGGGGCACTGAAGCTTTCTTT

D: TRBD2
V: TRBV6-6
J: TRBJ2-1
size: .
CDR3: CASFFTSGSYEQFF
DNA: TGTGCCAGTTTTTTTACTAGCGGGAGCTATGAGCAGTTCTTC

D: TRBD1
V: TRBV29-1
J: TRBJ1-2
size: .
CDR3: CSLGGQGVANYGYTF
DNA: TGCAGCTTGGGGGGACAGGGGGTAGCTAACTATGGCTACACCTTC

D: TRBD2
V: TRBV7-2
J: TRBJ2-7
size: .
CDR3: CASSGGSGSYNEQYF
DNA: TGTGCCAGTTCTGGCGGGAGTGGCTCCTACAATGAGCAGTACTTC

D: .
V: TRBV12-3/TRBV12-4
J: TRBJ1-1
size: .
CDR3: CASRSIGPLEAFF
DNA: TGTGCCAGCAGGTCGATAGGCCCTCTTGAAGCTTTCTTT

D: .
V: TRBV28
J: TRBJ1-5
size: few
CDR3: CASSFDVAKGPQHF
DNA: TGTGCCAGCAGCTTCGACGTGGCCAAGGGGCCCCAGCATTTT

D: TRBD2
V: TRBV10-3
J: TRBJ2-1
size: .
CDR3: CAASGGALNEQFF
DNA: TGTGCCGCTAGCGGGGGGGCCCTGAATGAGCAGTTCTTC

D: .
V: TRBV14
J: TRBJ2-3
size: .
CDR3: CASSQDGGVSTDAQYF
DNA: TGTGCCAGCAGCCAAGATGGTGGAGTTAGCACAGATGCGCAGTATTTT

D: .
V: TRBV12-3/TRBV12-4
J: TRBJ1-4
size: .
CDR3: CASSSDTVYEKLFF
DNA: TGTGCCAGCAGCTCCGACACTGTCTATGAAAAACTGTTTTTT

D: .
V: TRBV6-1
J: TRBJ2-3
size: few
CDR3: CASSGTAPDTQYF
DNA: TGTGCCAGCAGTGGGACGGCCCCAGATACGCAGTATTTT

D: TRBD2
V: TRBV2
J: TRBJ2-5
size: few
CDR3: CASRWTSPQETQYF
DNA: TGTGCCAGCCGATGGACTAGCCCCCAAGAGACCCAGTACTTC

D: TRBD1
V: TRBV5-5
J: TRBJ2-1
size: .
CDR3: CASTVGQGNYNEQFF
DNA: TGTGCCAGCACCGTCGGACAGGGGAACTACAATGAGCAGTTCTTC

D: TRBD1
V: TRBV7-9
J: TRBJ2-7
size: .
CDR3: CASSGTTGVDEQYF
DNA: TGTGCCAGCAGCGGCACGACAGGGGTCGACGAGCAGTACTTC

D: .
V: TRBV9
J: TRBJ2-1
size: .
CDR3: CASSYPSGAGEQFF
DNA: TGTGCCAGCAGCTACCCATCCGGGGCTGGTGAGCAGTTCTTC

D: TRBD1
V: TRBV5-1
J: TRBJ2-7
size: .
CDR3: CASSTGQPNYEQYF
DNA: TGCGCCAGCAGCACGGGACAGCCGAACTACGAGCAGTACTTC

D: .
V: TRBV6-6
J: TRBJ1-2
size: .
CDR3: CARSYWEDYTF
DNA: TGTGCCAGAAGTTACTGGGAAGACTACACCTTC

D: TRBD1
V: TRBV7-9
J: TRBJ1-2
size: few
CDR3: CASSTTGVIDGYTF
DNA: TGTGCCAGCAGCACCACAGGGGTAATTGATGGCTACACCTTC

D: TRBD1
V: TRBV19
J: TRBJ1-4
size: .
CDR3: CASGPGQVDEKLFF
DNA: TGTGCCAGTGGACCGGGACAGGTGGATGAAAAACTGTTTTTT

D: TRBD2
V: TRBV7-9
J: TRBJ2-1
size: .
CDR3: CASSWGLAGFLFF
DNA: TGTGCCAGCAGCTGGGGACTAGCGGGTTTTCTGTTCTTC

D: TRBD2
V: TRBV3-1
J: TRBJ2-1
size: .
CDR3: CASSHPSGSYEQFF
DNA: TGTGCCAGCAGCCACCCTAGCGGGAGCTATGAGCAGTTCTTC

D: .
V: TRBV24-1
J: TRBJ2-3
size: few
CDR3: CATSDATGRQLDTQYF
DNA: TGTGCCACCAGTGATGCGACAGGGAGGCAATTGGATACGCAGTATTTT

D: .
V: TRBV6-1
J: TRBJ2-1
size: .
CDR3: CASSGYSSYNEQFF
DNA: TGTGCCAGCAGTGGGTATAGCTCCTACAATGAGCAGTTCTTC